Below, 18 T cell receptor beta chains from the same sample are listed, as sequenced in a study of OX40 agonist ivuxolimab in advanced cancers. This table comes from immunoSEQ multiplex PCR, and its TCRdb copy is limited to in-frame clones, with some not included. The sample contains fewer than 75,000 clones, 80% of which appear only once. This material consisted of CD4+ or CD8+ T cells sorted from blood, taken in a trial of the OX40 agonist ivuxolimab. These receptors all stem from an adult with an advanced solid tumor such as melanoma, head and neck, liver or kidney cancer.

J is TRBJ1-1 and V is TRBV6-6; D is ambiguous. This CDR3 region has 13 residues. Trimming took 6 bases from V and 5 from J, leaving 13 bases between them. CDR1 is MNHNY and CDR2 is SVGAGI in the germline V gene (reference sequence). CDR3: CASSPGVWTEAFF. CDR3 bases: TGTGCCAGCAGCCCCGGGGTGTGGACTGAAGCTTTCTTT.

V usage is TRBV28 and J usage is TRBJ2-7; D unclear. Germline CDR1 is MDHEN and CDR2 is SYDVKM. Trimming removed 5 bases at V and 7 bases at J, with 12 bases between. The CDR3 runs 12 residues. CDR3 sequence (DNA): TGTGCCAGCAGTGGCGGATTAGGTGAGCAGTACTTC. Protein: CASSGGLGEQYF.

The chain combines TRBV27 with TRBJ2-7; D remains ambiguous. This CDR3 contains 14 residues. V lost 4 bases, J lost 4 bases, and 14 bases lay in between. From germline, CDR1 is MNHEY and CDR2 SMNVEV (reference sequence). CDR3 loop: CASSSLASRYEQYV. In nucleotides, the CDR3 is TGTGCCAGCAGTTCGTTGGCGTCGAGGTACGAGCAGTACGTC.

A few counts support this clone. The CDR3 here is CASSLGQGGGREKLFF. The CDR3 DNA follows: TGTGCCAGCAGTTTGGGACAGGGAGGAGGGCGTGAAAAACTGTTTTTT. V and J are TRBV28 and TRBJ1-4, with 9 bases that match TRBD1. Germline CDR1 and CDR2: MDHEN and SYDVKM. J lost 7 bases, V lost 3 bases, and 9 bases had no gene match. The CDR3 is made up of 16 amino acids.

This clone has more than one count but fewer than ten. This chain joins TRBV28 and TRBJ2-3; D is perhaps TRBD1 (5 bases). The CDR3 spans 15 residues. The germline V and J ends were trimmed by 7 bases and 0 bases, with 14 bases remaining between them. Per the germline V gene, CDR1 is MDHEN and CDR2 is SYDVKM. CDR3 nucleotides: TGTGCCAGCACCTTCCAGGGTGCTAGCACAGATACGCAGTATTTT. This codes for CASTFQGASTDTQYF. Combining the CDR3 with reference TRBV28 and TRBJ2-3 gives the whole variable domain DVKVTQSSRYLVKRTGEKVFLECVQDMDHENMFWYRQDPGLGLRLIYFSYDVKMKEKGDIPEGYSVSREKKERFSLILESASTNQTSMYLCASTFQGASTDTQYFGPGTRLTVL.

The CDR3 reads CASSEMGQGYGYTF. The CDR3 DNA is TGTGCCAGCAGTGAAATGGGACAGGGTTATGGCTACACCTTC. This chain uses TRBV2 with TRBJ1-2, with TRBD1 matching over 9 bases. Germline loops: CDR1 SNHLY, CDR2 FYNNEI. The CDR3 is 14 amino acids. The trim removed 2 bases at V and 5 bases at J, leaving 3 bases unmatched.

The chain recombines TRBV6-5 with TRBJ2-3; 8 bases agree with TRBD2. V gave up 2 bases and J gave up 6 bases; unmatched junction bases: 7. This CDR3 is built from 15 residues. Germline CDR1 reads MNHEY; CDR2 reads SVGAGI. In DNA, the CDR3 is TGTGCCAGCAGTTACGGGACTAGGCTCTCGGATACGCAGTATTTT. Translation gives CASSYGTRLSDTQYF.

This clone has more than one count but fewer than ten. This rearrangement joins TRBV6-4 to TRBJ1-6; tentative D call: TRBD1 (6 bases). Germline loops: CDR1 MRHNA, CDR2 SNTAGT. V was shortened by 5 bases and J by 9 bases, with 11 bases between the two germline ends. The CDR3 extends over 13 amino acids. The CDR3 region has the DNA TGTGCCAGCAGTCCGGGGGCCGGTTCACCCCTCCACTTT. This codes for CASSPGAGSPLHF.

The V gene is TRBV9, the J gene TRBJ2-1; 8 bases are a match to TRBD2. The CDR3 is 17 amino acids. The germline V gene has CDR1 SGDLS and CDR2 YYNGEE. Losses at the gene ends were 3 bases for V and 5 bases for J; bases not matched to a gene: 13. The CDR3 region has the DNA TGTGCCAGCAGCGGCCCCGTTGGGCGGGGGGCCGACAATGAGCAGTTCTTC. The encoded protein is CASSGPVGRGADNEQFF.

This chain connects TRBV10-3 to TRBJ1-1, with D perhaps TRBD1 (5 bases). The germline V gene encodes CDR1 ENHRY and CDR2 SYGVKD. CDR3 length: 14 amino acids. The ends were cut back, 5 bases at V and 0 bases at J, with 10 bases in the middle. CDR3 residues: CAISPTVMNTEAFF. The CDR3 DNA is TGTGCCATCAGTCCGACAGTGATGAACACTGAAGCTTTCTTT.

The chain links TRBV6-6 to TRBJ1-6; 7 bases fit TRBD1. There are 15 residues in the CDR3. Germline V CDR1 and CDR2: MNHNY, SVGAGI (reference sequence). Trimming cost V 0 bases and J 6 bases; bases outside gene matches: 2. DNA for the CDR3: TGTGCCAGCAGTTACTCGGGGACAGCTAATTCACCCCTCCACTTT. It yields the protein CASSYSGTANSPLHF.

This clone was detected only a few times. Here the CDR3 reads CASSLGLGFYEQYF. In DNA form, the CDR3 reads TGTGCCAGCAGCCTCGGACTCGGGTTTTACGAGCAGTACTTC. The V and J genes are TRBV14 and TRBJ2-7; D perhaps matches TRBD2 (5 bases). V was shortened by 4 bases and J by 4 bases, with 14 bases between the two germline ends. The CDR3 is 14 residues long. The V gene's germline CDR1 is SGHDN and CDR2 FVKESK.

The chain carries TRBV10-2 and TRBJ1-2, with TRBD1 as a possible D gene (6 bases). Trimming left V 7 bases short and J 8 bases short, with 23 bases between. The CDR3 is 15 residues long. Germline assignment: CDR1 WSHSY and CDR2 SAAADI. CDR3 in amino acids: CASTSRIGGDDGYTF. The CDR3 coding sequence is TGCGCCAGCACCTCTAGAATCGGGGGCGATGACGGCTACACCTTC.

The CDR3 protein is CASSIRDRGDGYTF. The CDR3 DNA reads TGTGCCAGCAGTATTCGGGACAGGGGCGATGGCTACACCTTC. J is TRBJ1-2 and V is TRBV7-9; 10 bases are a match to TRBD1. The CDR3 sequence is 14 residues long. CDR1 SEHNR and CDR2 FQNEAQ come from the germline V gene (reference sequence). V trimming: 6 bases; J trimming: 6 bases; junction bases outside the gene matches: 7.

The rearrangement joins TRBV9 to TRBJ2-6; maybe TRBD1 (6 bases). Between the trimmed V and J ends, which lost 4 bases and 0 bases, there was a span of 17 bases. This CDR3 spans 18 amino acids. Germline V gene data show CDR1 as SGDLS and CDR2 as YYNGEE. The DNA of the CDR3 is TGTGCCAGCAGCCGACGACAGGCCCGCGACTCTGGGGCCAACGTCCTGACTTTC. Translated, it gives CASSRRQARDSGANVLTF.

The chain has TRBV10-3 and TRBJ2-1; D gene ambiguous. The V and J ends lost 2 bases and 6 bases respectively, with 14 bases between them. CDR1 is ENHRY and CDR2 is SYGVKD in the germline V gene. The CDR3 is 15 amino acids. The DNA of the CDR3 is TGTGCCATCAGTGAGGACGGCCCCCTGGGCAATGAGCAGTTCTTC. This gives the protein CAISEDGPLGNEQFF.

V is TRBV11-1 and J is TRBJ2-7, with 11 nucleotides matching TRBD2. Looked up from germline, CDR1 is SGHAT and CDR2 is FQDESV (reference sequence). CDR3 length: 16 amino acids. With V trimmed by 0 bases and J by 3 bases, 4 bases remained unmatched. DNA of the CDR3: TGTGCCAGCAGCTTAGCCACTAGCGGGAGTTTCTACGAGCAGTACTTC. Translation: CASSLATSGSFYEQYF.

The CDR3 DNA reads as TGTGCCAACACTCGGACAGGCGTAGAAGCTTTCTTT. Its protein product is CANTRTGVEAFF. The rearrangement uses TRBV6-5 and TRBJ1-1, with 7 bases matching TRBD1. Germline V gene lookup returns CDR1 MNHEY and CDR2 SVGAGI. V lost 10 bases to trimming and J lost 8 bases; unmatched junction nucleotides: 10. The CDR3 sequence is 12 residues long.